Included here is one TCR beta chain sequence, with context. These data come from a study of T cell changes during pregnancy in multiple sclerosis. Looked up from germline, CDR1 is SGDLS and CDR2 is YYNGEE. V shed 4 bases, J shed 11 bases, and the junction held 7 bases outside the gene matches. This CDR3 is built from 12 residues. Libraries were prepared by immunoSEQ multiplex PCR; TCRdb keeps only in-frame clonotypes and omits some of them. The data hold about 60,000 clones, with under 95% observed a single time. The V gene is TRBV9, the J gene TRBJ1-1, with TRBD1 identical over 8 bases. This TCR was recovered from a female donor with multiple sclerosis, enrolled in a pregnancy study. Source: peripheral blood, taken in the second trimester of pregnancy. The CDR3 DNA follows: TGTGCCAGCAGCACCGACAGGGGAGCCGCTTTCTTT. The encoded protein is CASSTDRGAAFF.